These T cell receptor beta chains were read from a single sample in a study of T-cell reconstitution after alpha-beta-depleted transplantation in children. Each CDR3 protein is one row after TCRdb ran MiXCR on the PCR reads. The sample has hundreds of thousands of distinct CDR3 sequences, about 10% seen once. The source was PBMCs from the stem cell graft donor, collected from the stem cell graft. Receptor source: a human donor who donated a stem cell graft to a child with acute myeloid leukemia. Both conserved end residues are part of each CDR3. The order of the fields is D gene, clone size, J gene, V gene, CDR3 DNA, CDR3 protein. D genes are given only for firm matches. Only part of the rows carry a size: once, few, many, or a class if the clone is expanded.

>.|many|TRBJ2-1|TRBV12-3/TRBV12-4
TGTGCCAGCAGTTTTACACGACTAGTTGCCGGTCGCAATGAGCAGTTCTTC
CASSFTRLVAGRNEQFF
>.|many|TRBJ2-7|TRBV20-1
TGCAGTGCTATCTCCTTGAGAAAGACGTCCTACGAGCAGTACTTC
CSAISLRKTSYEQYF
>.|few|TRBJ1-2|TRBV7-9
TGTGCCAGCAGCATTACAGGGGGCTACACCTTC
CASSITGGYTF
>.|.|TRBJ2-7|TRBV11-2
TGTGCCAGCAGCCTAAGACTTACCCGGGCTGGAGAGCAGTACTTC
CASSLRLTRAGEQYF
>.|.|TRBJ1-1|TRBV25-1
TGTGCCAGCAGTGGCGGAGCGGGAACTGAAGCTTTCTTT
CASSGGAGTEAFF
>.|few|TRBJ1-3|TRBV4-2
TGTGCCAGCAGCCGATTATTCGCCGATAGGGTGAGCTCTGGAAACACCATATATTTT
CASSRLFADRVSSGNTIYF
>TRBD1|.|TRBJ1-2|TRBV7-9
TGTGCCAGCAGCTTAGCGCCGGGACAGAGGGGCTACACCTTC
CASSLAPGQRGYTF
>TRBD2|many|TRBJ2-3|TRBV12-3/TRBV12-4
TGTGCCAGCAGTGGCCCTGGCGGACTAGCGGGCACAGATACGCAGTATTTT
CASSGPGGLAGTDTQYF
>.|few|TRBJ2-3|TRBV5-1
TGCGCCAGCAGCCCCTTCGGGAGATACACAGATACGCAGTATTTT
CASSPFGRYTDTQYF
>.|many|TRBJ1-4|TRBV6-1
TGTGCCAGCAGCGACCGGGGGGGTGAAAAACTGTTTTTT
CASSDRGGEKLFF
>.|many|TRBJ2-3|TRBV15
TGTGCCACCAGCAGAGACTTGCCAACCACAGATACGCAGTATTTT
CATSRDLPTTDTQYF
>.|many|TRBJ1-5|TRBV24-1
TGTGCCACCAGTGACCGGGGTACACAGCCCCAGCATTTT
CATSDRGTQPQHF
>TRBD1|few|TRBJ1-2|TRBV25-1
TGTGCCAGCAGTTGGGGACAGGGGGCTGGCTATGGCTACACCTTC
CASSWGQGAGYGYTF
>.|.|TRBJ2-7|TRBV25-1
TGTGCCAGCAGTCCCCCCCCGGACCCGCCCTACGAGCAGTACTTC
CASSPPPDPPYEQYF
>.|.|TRBJ2-7|TRBV11-2
TGTGCCAGCAGCGTTTTCGGGACTCCTTACGAGCAGTACTTC
CASSVFGTPYEQYF
>.|many|TRBJ2-3|TRBV4-3
TGCGCCAGCAGCCAAGTGGGAATGGATACGCAGTATTTT
CASSQVGMDTQYF
>.|many|TRBJ2-1|TRBV6-2/TRBV6-3
TGTGCCAGCAGTTACAGGGGAAATGAGCAGTTCTTC
CASSYRGNEQFF
>.|many|TRBJ1-2|TRBV20-1
TGCAGTGCTAGCCTCACAGGGACGGATGGCTACACCTTC
CSASLTGTDGYTF
>.|many|TRBJ2-7|TRBV7-9
TGTGCCAGCAGCTTAGCTAACCTTGCCGAGCAGTACTTC
CASSLANLAEQYF
>TRBD2|few|TRBJ2-3|TRBV4-3
TGCGCCAGCAGCCCAGCCTTAGCGGGACGAGAGGGCACAGATACGCAGTATTTT
CASSPALAGREGTDTQYF
>.|few|TRBJ2-7|TRBV20-1
TGCAGTGCTAGAGATTCAGGGGTACATGAGCAGTACTTC
CSARDSGVHEQYF
>.|many|TRBJ1-1|TRBV29-1
TGCAGCGTTGTAGGCAGGGTCCACACTGAAGCTTTCTTT
CSVVGRVHTEAFF
>TRBD2|.|TRBJ2-3|TRBV11-2
TGTGCCAGCAGTTTAGGGACTAGCGTCACAGATACGCAGTATTTT
CASSLGTSVTDTQYF